The next 12 T cell receptor delta chains were all read from a single sample in a study of γδ T cells in repeated Plasmodium falciparum infection. TCRdb re-processed the multiplex PCR reads using CATT. The sample contains around 89,000 delta-chain clones, almost 1.5% of which appear only once. Flow sorting of PBMC yielded separate Vgamma9/Vdelta2+ and Vdelta2-negative gammadelta T cell populations for bulk repertoire analysis. The specimen sequenced was gamma-delta T cells from blood. The source is a pool of human donors (malaria-infected and uninfected, not separated).

Of note for this clone: The protein recorded in TCRdb matches a much larger clone and deviates from this DNA's translation at residue 14, suggesting a read error; the protein here is obtained by translating the DNA. This chain connects TRDV2 to TRDJ1; no reliable D call. Germline-derived CDR1 and CDR2 are GEAIGNYY and EKD. CDR3 size: 17 residues. CDR3 DNA sequence: TGTGCCTGTGACACCGTGTCCTCTCCGGGGTACACCGATAATCTCATCTTT. Protein: CACDTVSSPGYTDNLIF.

This clone has a handful of counts. A read error is likely here: a far larger clone is one base away. Other nucleotide sequences in the sample specify the same CDR3. The chain employs TRDV2 and TRDJ3; D is undetermined. The J gene was missing in TCRdb and was found by matching the end of the DNA to germline. The V gene's germline CDR1 is GEAIGNYY and CDR2 EKD. This CDR3 contains 18 residues. V was cut by 0 bases and J by 5 bases, with 16 bases left in between. In DNA, the CDR3 is TGTGCCTGTGACACCGTCACGCCAGGAGCCAGGGACACCCGACAGATGTTTTTC. This codes for CACDTVTPGARDTRQMFF.

About this clone: TCRdb pairs this DNA with a much larger clone's protein that differs at residue 7, likely a read error; the protein shown was translated from the DNA. The chain joins TRDV1 to TRDJ1; 9 positions match TRDD3. The J gene, not given by TCRdb, was assigned here from a germline match of the nucleotide sequence. Trimming took 2 bases from V and 1 from J; bases not matched to a gene: 14. CDR1 and CDR2 from the germline V gene are TSWWSYY and QGS. The CDR3 covers 19 residues. CDR3: CALGERVTRGIPATDKLIF. As DNA, the CDR3 is TGTGCTCTTGGGGAAAGGGTGACTAGGGGGATACCGGCCACCGATAAACTCATCTTT.

This clone came up a few times. Since a far larger clone is one base different, this is likely a read error. At the DNA level, this CDR3 is encoded by other sequences in the same sample as well. The chain combines TRDV2 with TRDJ3; 9 bases are shared with TRDD3. Germline CDR1 and CDR2: GEAIGNYY and EKD. The CDR3 has 20 amino acids. The CDR3 spells CACDTLTGGPSSWDTRQMFF. CDR3 bases: TGTGCCTGCGACACTCTTACTGGGGGACCTAGCTCCTGGGACACCCGACAGATGTTTTTC.

Many counts were recorded for this clone. TCRdb's protein for this DNA is that of a much larger clone and differs from the translation at residue 16, likely a read error; the protein shown is the DNA translation. This rearrangement joins TRDV1 to TRDJ1, with D maybe TRDD2 (6 bases). TCRdb does not report a J gene; here it was assigned by matching the DNA to germline references. CDR1 and CDR2 (germline): TSWWSYY, QGS. The CDR3 runs to 22 residues. V lost 0 bases, J lost 0 bases, and 29 bases lay in between. The CDR3 here is CALGELSFPKSPSWTNTDKLIF. CDR3 in DNA: TGTGCTCTTGGGGAACTATCCTTCCCCAAATCCCCGTCATGGACGAACACCGATAAACTCATCTTT.

There are a few counts of this clone. The TCRdb record carries a much larger clone's protein, which differs from this DNA's translation at residue 6; a read error is the likely cause, and the protein listed here is the DNA translation. The chain employs TRDV1 and TRDJ1; perhaps TRDD3 as D (6 bases). No J gene is reported in TCRdb; it was inferred here by comparing the DNA with germline. Per the germline V gene, CDR1 is TSWWSYY and CDR2 is QGS. Trimming stripped 3 bases from V and 4 bases from J, with 15 bases between. The CDR3 totals 15 residues. This CDR3 is CALGDLRWGGDKLIF. In DNA form, the CDR3 reads TGTGCTCTTGGGGATCTTCGGTGGGGGGGCGATAAACTCATCTTT.

The chain uses TRDV1 and TRDJ1; TRDD2 agrees at 7 bases. The J gene was not available in TCRdb and was assigned here by matching the DNA to germline segments. V gave up 6 bases and J gave up 0 bases; unmatched junction bases: 16. Germline V lookup: CDR1 TSWWSYY, CDR2 QGS. The CDR3 runs 18 residues. The CDR3: CALGVPTRMRWYTDKLIF. The CDR3 DNA is TGTGCTCTTGGCGTTCCTACCAGGATGAGGTGGTACACCGATAAACTCATCTTT.

On this clone: TCRdb's protein for this DNA is that of a much larger clone and differs from the translation at residue 18, likely a read error; the protein shown is the DNA translation. V usage is TRDV3 and J usage is TRDJ1; TRDD3 matches at 11 bases. CDR3 length: 19 amino acids. CDR1 and CDR2 (germline): TVYSNPD, GDNSRS (reference sequence). CDR3 DNA: TGTGCCTTTCGCCTTCCTTGGGGGATACGCCTCTGGTACACCGATAAACTCACCTTT. It codes for CAFRLPWGIRLWYTDKLTF.

This clone was detected a few times. The protein given by TCRdb reflects a much larger clone and differs at residue 4 from this DNA's translation, likely from a read error; the protein shown is the DNA's translation. The V call is TRDV2, the J call TRDJ1; 11 bases match TRDD3. TCRdb leaves out the J gene; it was filled in here by matching the DNA to germline. The CDR3 is 26 residues long. Germline loops: CDR1 GEAIGNYY, CDR2 EKD. The CDR3: CACNTVRPPTGLGGYAVGQYTDKLIF. The CDR3 DNA reads TGTGCCTGTAACACCGTAAGGCCTCCTACTGGGCTTGGGGGATACGCGGTGGGTCAGTACACCGATAAACTCATCTTT.

This clone was seen only a few times. This DNA translates differently at residue 6 from the TCRdb protein, which is that of a much larger clone; a read error is likely, and the protein shown is the DNA's own translation. The gene calls are TRDV1 and TRDJ1; tentatively, D is TRDD2 or TRDD3 (8 bases each). Matching the DNA to germline supplied the J gene, which TCRdb does not give. The CDR3 runs to 20 residues. V was clipped by 4 bases and J by 0 bases, with 27 bases between them. CDR1 and CDR2 from the germline V gene are TSWWSYY and QGS. CDR3 sequence: CALGVFFLPYWGEYTDKLIF. DNA for the CDR3: TGTGCTCTTGGGGTATTCTTCCTACCGTACTGGGGGGAGTACACCGATAAACTCATCTTT.

This clone has a handful of counts. The protein recorded in TCRdb matches a much larger clone and deviates from this DNA's translation at residue 3, suggesting a read error; the protein here is obtained by translating the DNA. The rearrangement links TRDV1 to TRDJ1; tentatively, D is TRDD3 (5 bases). From germline, CDR1 is TSWWSYY and CDR2 QGS. The length of the CDR3 is 19 residues. The CDR3 DNA sequence: TGTGCTCCTGGGCCCTCGAGTAGCCGGGCTGGGTGTCTCGCCGATAAACTCATCTTT. Its protein is CAPGPSSSRAGCLADKLIF.

Remarks on this clone: This sequence is one base from a far larger clone and is likely a read error. Other DNA sequences in the same sample also yield this CDR3. The J gene is TRDJ1, the V gene TRDV2; TRDD3 aligns across 8 bases. TCRdb lists no J gene, so it was determined here by aligning the DNA to germline. The junction had 15 bases not matched to a gene; V was cut back by 0 bases and J by 1 base. There are 19 residues in the CDR3. CDR1 is GEAIGNYY and CDR2 is EKD in the germline V gene. CDR3 in DNA: TGTGCCTGTGACACCCTCGGTGGGGATACTGAGGGGGTCACCGATAAACTCATCTTT. This translates into CACDTLGGDTEGVTDKLIF.